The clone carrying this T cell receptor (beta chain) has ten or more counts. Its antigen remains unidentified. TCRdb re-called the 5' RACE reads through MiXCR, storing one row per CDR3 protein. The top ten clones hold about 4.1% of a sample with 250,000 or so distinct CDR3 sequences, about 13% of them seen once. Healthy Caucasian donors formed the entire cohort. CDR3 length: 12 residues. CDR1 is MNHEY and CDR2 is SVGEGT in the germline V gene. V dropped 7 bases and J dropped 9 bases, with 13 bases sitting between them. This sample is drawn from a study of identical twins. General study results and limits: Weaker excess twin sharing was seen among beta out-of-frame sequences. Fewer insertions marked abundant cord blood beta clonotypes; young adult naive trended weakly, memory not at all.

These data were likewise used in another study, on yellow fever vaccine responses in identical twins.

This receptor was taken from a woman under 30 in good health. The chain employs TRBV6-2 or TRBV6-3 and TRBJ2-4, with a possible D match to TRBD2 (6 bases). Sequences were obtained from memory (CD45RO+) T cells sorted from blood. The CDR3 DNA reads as TGTGCCAGCAACCCCGGGGGAGGCATTCAGTACTTC. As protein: CASNPGGGIQYF.